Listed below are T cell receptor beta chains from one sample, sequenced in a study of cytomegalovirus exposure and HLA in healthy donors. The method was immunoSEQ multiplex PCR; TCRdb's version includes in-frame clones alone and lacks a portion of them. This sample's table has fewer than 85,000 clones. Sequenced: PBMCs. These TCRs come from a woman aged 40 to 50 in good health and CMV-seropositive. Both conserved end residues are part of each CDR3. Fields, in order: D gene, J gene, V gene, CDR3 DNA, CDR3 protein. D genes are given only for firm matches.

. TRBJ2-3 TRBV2 TGTGCCAGCAGCCCCCTAACTAGTTCAGATACGCAGTATTTT CASSPLTSSDTQYF
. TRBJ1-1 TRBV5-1 TGCGCCAGCAGCCCGCCAGGGAAAAACACTGAAGCTTTCTTT CASSPPGKNTEAFF
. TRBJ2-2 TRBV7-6 TGTGCCAGCAGCTCTAGCGCGGGCGGGGAGCTGTTTTTT CASSSSAGGELFF
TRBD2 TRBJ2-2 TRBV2 TGTGCCACCTGGCCGGGACTAGCGGACGGGGAGCTGTTTTTT CATWPGLADGELFF
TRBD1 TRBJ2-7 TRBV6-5 TGTGCCAGCAGTTACGGGACAGGTCAGTTCTACGAGCAGTACTTC CASSYGTGQFYEQYF
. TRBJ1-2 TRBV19 TGTGCCAGTAGCCAGGCAGGGCCCTCTAACTATGGCTACACCTTC CASSQAGPSNYGYTF
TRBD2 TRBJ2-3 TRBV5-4 TGCGCCAGCAGCACCGACCGGGGGGGACGCACAGATACGCAGTATTTT CASSTDRGGRTDTQYF
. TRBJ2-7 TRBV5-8 TGTGCCAGCAGTTATGGACAGCTCGACGAGCAGTACTTC CASSYGQLDEQYF
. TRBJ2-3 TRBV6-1 TGTGCCAGTGTAGAGTGGGATACGCAGTATTTT CASVEWDTQYF
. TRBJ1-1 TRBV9 TGTGCCAGCAGCGTAGCCCCCTCTTCGGGGGGTCGGAGAAATGAAGCTTTCTTT CASSVAPSSGGRRNEAFF
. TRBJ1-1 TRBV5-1 TGCGCCAGCAGCTCTACGGGGGTAACCATGAACACTGAAGCTTTCTTT CASSSTGVTMNTEAFF
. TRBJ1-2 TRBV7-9 TGTGCCAGCAGGGGGCAGGACAGTAACTATGGCTACACCTTC CASRGQDSNYGYTF
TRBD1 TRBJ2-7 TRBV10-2 TGCGCCAGCAGGGGACAGGGCGCCTACGAGCAGTACTTC CASRGQGAYEQYF
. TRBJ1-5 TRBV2 TGTGCCAGCAGTGAACACAGGATTTATCAGCCCCAGCATTTT CASSEHRIYQPQHF
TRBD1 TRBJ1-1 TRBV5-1 TGCGCCAGCAACCTACAGGGGGCAGGATCTGAAGCTTTCTTT CASNLQGAGSEAFF
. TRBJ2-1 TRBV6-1 TGTGCCAGCAGTGCCAGGGGTTCCTACAATGAGCAGTTCTTC CASSARGSYNEQFF
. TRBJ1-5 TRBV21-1 TGTGCCAGCACTTGTCCACCAGCGGACAGGCTCAATCAGCCCCAGCATTTT CASTCPPADRLNQPQHF
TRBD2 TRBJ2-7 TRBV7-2 TGTGCCAGCAGCCCTAGCGGGGGGGCCGAGCAGTACTTC CASSPSGGAEQYF
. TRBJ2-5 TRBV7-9 TGTGCCAGCCAGCGGGAAGAGACCCAGTACTTC CASQREETQYF
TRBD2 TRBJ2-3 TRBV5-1 TGCGCCAGCCTAGGGACTAAACCGACAGATACGCAGTATTTT CASLGTKPTDTQYF
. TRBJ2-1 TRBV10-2 TGCGCCAGCAGTGAGTCAGGGGGGGTGACCTACAATGAGCAGTTCTTC CASSESGGVTYNEQFF
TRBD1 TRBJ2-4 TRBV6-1 TGTGCCAGCAGTGATCAGGGGGCCGCTGAGGACTTC CASSDQGAAEDF
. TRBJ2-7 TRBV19 TGTGCCAGTAGTTCCACACAGGGCTACGAGCAGTACTTC CASSSTQGYEQYF
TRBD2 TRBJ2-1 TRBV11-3 TGTGCCAGCAGCTCCCGGACTAGCGGGGGGGCCTACAATGAGCAGTTCTTC CASSSRTSGGAYNEQFF
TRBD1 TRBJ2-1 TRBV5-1 TGCGCCAGCTCCCCGGTCCCCCAGGGGGTAAGCCTCAATGAGCAGTTCTTC CASSPVPQGVSLNEQFF
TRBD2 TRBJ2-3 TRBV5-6 TGTGCCAGCAGCTTTAGAGCGGGGATCCTTACTAGCACAGATACGCAGTATTTT CASSFRAGILTSTDTQYF
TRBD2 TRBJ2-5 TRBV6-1 TGTGCCAGCAGTGAACTAGCGGGGGGCCAAGAGACCCAGTACTTC CASSELAGGQETQYF
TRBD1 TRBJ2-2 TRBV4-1 TGCGCCAGCAGCCAACTTATCGTGGACAGGGGGTTTGACACCGGGGAGCTGTTTTTT CASSQLIVDRGFDTGELFF
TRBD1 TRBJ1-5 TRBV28 TGTGCCAGCAAGAGGGGGGATCTGGACAGGCCCGTTAGGCATTTT CASKRGDLDRPVRHF
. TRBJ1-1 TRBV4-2 TGTGCCAGCAGCCAAGCTGAGGGGGAGGGAACTGAAGCTTTCTTT CASSQAEGEGTEAFF
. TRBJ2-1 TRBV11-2 TGTGCCAGCAGCTTAGGGACTTGGGGATACGAGCAGTTCTTC CASSLGTWGYEQFF
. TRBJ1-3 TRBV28 TGTGCCAGTAGAGAACACAGCCTCGGAAACACCATATATTTT CASREHSLGNTIYF
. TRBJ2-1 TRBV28 TGTGCCAGCAGTCCCCCCGGAGGGGTAAGTTACAATGAGCAGTTCTTC CASSPPGGVSYNEQFF
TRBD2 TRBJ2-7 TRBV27 TGTGCCACGCGGGAGGGCCTCTACGAGCAGTACTTC CATREGLYEQYF
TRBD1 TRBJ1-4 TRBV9 TGTGCCAGCAGCCCGGGACAGAATGAAAAACTGTTTTTT CASSPGQNEKLFF
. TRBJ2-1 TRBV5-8 TGTGCCAGCAAGGGCGTAACTATCGGCCAGGGTTACAATGAGCAGTTCTTC CASKGVTIGQGYNEQFF
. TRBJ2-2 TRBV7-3 TGTGCCAGCAGCTCGAATGGGGGCTCGAACACCGGGGAGCTGTTTTTT CASSSNGGSNTGELFF
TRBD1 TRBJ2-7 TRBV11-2 TGTGCCAGCAGCTTAGACAGGACAGGGACGGCCGAGCAGTACTTC CASSLDRTGTAEQYF
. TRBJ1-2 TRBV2 TGTGCCAGCAGTGGGTCCCCGGAAGGGAGCGGCTACACCTTC CASSGSPEGSGYTF
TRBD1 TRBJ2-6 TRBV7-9 TGTGCCAGCAGCTTACCGAAGACAGGGGACGGGGCCAACGTCCTGACTTTC CASSLPKTGDGANVLTF
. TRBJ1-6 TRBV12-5 TGTGCTAGTTCCCAGTTCAATAATTCACCCCTCCACTTT CASSQFNNSPLHF
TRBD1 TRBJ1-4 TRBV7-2 TGTGCCAGCAGGGTGGTGGGGACAGGGAACGAAAAACTGTTTTTT CASRVVGTGNEKLFF
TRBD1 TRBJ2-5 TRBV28 TGTGCCAGCAGTTTCCCGACAGGGGAGACCCAGTACTTC CASSFPTGETQYF
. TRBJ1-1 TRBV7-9 TGTGCCAGCAGCGCAACCACCTTGAGCACTGAAGCTTTCTTT CASSATTLSTEAFF
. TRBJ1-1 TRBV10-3 TGTGCCATCAGTGACTTTCAAGGGGCTTCTGAAGCTTTCTTT CAISDFQGASEAFF
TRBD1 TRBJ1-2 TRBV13 TGTGCCAGCAGCATAAGGACAGGGGTGATCGGCTACACCTTC CASSIRTGVIGYTF
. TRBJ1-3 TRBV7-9 TGTGCCAGCAGCTTCCCACTCTCTGGAAACACCATATATTTT CASSFPLSGNTIYF